These T cell receptor beta chains were read from a single sample in a study of cytomegalovirus exposure and HLA in healthy donors. The assay was immunoSEQ multiplex PCR, and TCRdb's table has in-frame clones only and misses some. The sample lists 100,000 to 150,000 clones, 85% to 90% occurring once. The sample was PBMCs. The receptor set was obtained from a woman aged 18-29 years in good health and CMV-seronegative. CDR3s leave out the opening cysteine and the closing phenylalanine or tryptophan. Size tells how often a clone was seen (once, few, many) or the class of an expanded clone, and some rows leave it out.

v_call	j_call	clone_size	cdr3_aa
TRBV6-1	TRBJ1-1	.	ASSEAPGGNTEAF
TRBV5-8	TRBJ1-2	.	ASSPRTGGWYGYT
TRBV19	TRBJ1-4	.	ASTLVRGTNEKLF
TRBV15	TRBJ1-1	.	ATSPPGGTEAF
TRBV6-6	TRBJ1-1	.	ASSQGQYTEAF
TRBV6-1	TRBJ1-2	once	ASLDREYT
TRBV5-1	TRBJ1-1	once	ASSSRGDYTEAF
TRBV29-1	TRBJ1-2	.	SVDPYT
TRBV4-1	TRBJ2-4	.	ASSQAGTRNIQY
TRBV6-1	TRBJ1-2	.	ASSGNRGMGGYT
TRBV19	TRBJ2-7	.	ASSTGQTTYEQY
TRBV6-1	TRBJ2-6	.	ASSRGGPGANVLT
TRBV5-5	TRBJ1-4	.	ASSLGGSNEKLF
TRBV5-6	TRBJ2-2	.	ASSLEQGARTGELF
TRBV19	TRBJ2-6	.	ASSIDGGILISGANVLT
TRBV6-6	TRBJ2-3	.	ASSRTGEVDTQY
TRBV7-2	TRBJ2-5	.	ASSNEATAQY
TRBV18	TRBJ2-7	.	ASSLRTGGGYEQY
TRBV2	TRBJ2-6	.	ASSYGGAGANVLT
TRBV19	TRBJ1-1	.	ASSIVGGSAF
TRBV11-3	TRBJ2-1	.	ASSLGFLGGPSSYNEQF
TRBV27	TRBJ2-7	.	ASMGQGNEQY
TRBV7-8	TRBJ1-2	.	ASSLGTGDGGYT
TRBV6-5	TRBJ1-2	.	ASSYGVGRRGGYT
TRBV6-1	TRBJ2-3	.	ASRLAGGTDTQY
TRBV2	TRBJ1-6	.	ASSELRENSPLH
TRBV7-2	TRBJ2-7	few	ASSLVKGLGYEQY
TRBV5-4	TRBJ1-1	.	ASSWGDGEAF
TRBV2	TRBJ1-4	.	ASRATGLRDEKLF
TRBV7-9	TRBJ1-5	few	ASSAPGQSNQPQH
TRBV2	TRBJ1-6	few	ASDRGRGRSNSPLH
TRBV7-9	TRBJ1-2	.	ASSPPLEAYYGYT
TRBV6-5	TRBJ2-7	.	ASSYAAGHPYEQY
TRBV5-1	TRBJ1-1	.	ASSLGEKPSNTEAF
TRBV10-2	TRBJ2-3	.	ASSGGVRGSRTDTQY
TRBV6-5	TRBJ2-5	.	ASSYTPSGGPWTQY
TRBV7-3	TRBJ2-4	.	ASSSTPSSGAYGIQY
TRBV2	TRBJ1-1	few	ASSEGGHTEAF
TRBV11-3	TRBJ2-7	.	ASSLDGSSGGKDEQY
TRBV7-3	TRBJ1-6	.	ASSAQSVAANSPLH
TRBV7-9	TRBJ2-3	.	ASSYPPVRTSGGTDTQY
TRBV9	TRBJ2-3	once	ASSAPASSGDPTDTQY
TRBV27	TRBJ1-5	.	ASSLRDGGPQH
TRBV5-1	TRBJ1-2	.	ASSLGIGGVGIYGYT
TRBV5-6	TRBJ1-2	once	ASSLTEYGYT